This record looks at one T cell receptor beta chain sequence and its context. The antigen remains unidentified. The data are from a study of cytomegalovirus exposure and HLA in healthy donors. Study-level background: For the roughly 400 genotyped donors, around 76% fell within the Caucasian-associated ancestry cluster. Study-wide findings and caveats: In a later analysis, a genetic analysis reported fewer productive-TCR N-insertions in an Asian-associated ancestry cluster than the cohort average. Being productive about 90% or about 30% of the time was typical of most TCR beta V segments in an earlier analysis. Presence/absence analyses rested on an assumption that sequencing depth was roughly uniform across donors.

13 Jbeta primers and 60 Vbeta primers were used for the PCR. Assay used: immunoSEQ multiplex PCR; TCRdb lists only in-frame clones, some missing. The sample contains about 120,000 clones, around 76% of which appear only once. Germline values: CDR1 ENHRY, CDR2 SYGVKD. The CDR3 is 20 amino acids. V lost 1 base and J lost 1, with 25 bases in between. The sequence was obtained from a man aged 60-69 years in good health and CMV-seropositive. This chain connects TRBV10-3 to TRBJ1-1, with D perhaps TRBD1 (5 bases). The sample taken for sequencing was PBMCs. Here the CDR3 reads CAISEFQGVSWLVGNTEAFF. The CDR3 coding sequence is TGTGCCATCAGTGAGTTCCAAGGGGTAAGCTGGTTAGTCGGGAACACTGAAGCTTTCTTT.